This entry concerns a single TCR beta chain. Antigen unknown. In the study's own analysis: ImmunoSEQ gave junction-only sequences without quality scores, so filtering differed. The assay was immunoSEQ multiplex PCR, and TCRdb's table has in-frame clones only and misses some. That table supplies the V and J calls and clone size; D and trimming were determined from the DNA. The sample has roughly 1 million clones, roughly 80% seen once. This sample is part of a study of shared clonotypes between healthy human individuals. Study information: Per-donor plates numbered three CD4 naive, three CD4 memory, two CD8 naive and one CD8 memory.

Study-level findings and limits: Rarefaction demonstrated incomplete sorted-subset sequencing despite large depth.

V lost 7 bases and J lost 4, with 31 bases in between. The V gene's germline CDR1 is SNHLY and CDR2 FYNNEI. The CDR3 consists of 19 residues. The clonotype comes from a man aged 18 to 29 in good health. The chain combines TRBV2 with TRBJ1-1; the D gene is possibly TRBD1 (6 bases). What was sequenced was memory CD4+ T cells sorted from blood. Subset of the sample: CD45RA-negative fraction. The CDR3 sequence is CASNPRGHREIAIGTEAFF. In nucleotides, the CDR3 is TGTGCCAGCAACCCCAGAGGACACAGGGAGATTGCGATTGGCACTGAAGCTTTCTTT.